A single T cell receptor (beta chain) is shown here with its context. This entry is derived from a study of blood T cell repertoires in COVID-19. Looking at the study overall: T cells, B-cell-depleted T cells, or PBMCs supplied cDNA or gDNA.

Original processing notes: Estimated nucleated cell counts came from reference gene primer amplification. The assay was immunoSEQ multiplex PCR, and TCRdb's table has in-frame clones only and misses some. V, J and clone size are those of that table, while D and trimming were read from the DNA. The sample includes 150,000 or so clones, about 85% of them seen just once. Material: peripheral blood. The clonotype was recovered from a man between 60 and 70 years old who had recovered from COVID-19.

The CDR3 region is CATSDGATDTQYF. The CDR3 nucleotides read TGTGCCACCAGTGACGGAGCCACAGATACGCAGTATTTT. The J gene is TRBJ2-3, the V gene TRBV24-1; D remains unclear. Looked up from germline, CDR1 is KGHDR and CDR2 is SFDVKD. This CDR3 is 13 amino acids long. Deletions cut 4 bases from V and 2 bases from J, with 6 bases between.